This T cell receptor (beta chain) was profiled in a study of spatial heterogeneity in lung cancer. Study-level results: Counts of expanded alpha and beta TCRs within tumors tracked the tumor nonsynonymous mutation count. The counts of expanded TCRs, ubiquitous and regional, tracked ubiquitous and regional nonsynonymous mutations, respectively. Approximate estimated coverage of tumor T cells amounted to approximately 7.6% for alpha and 13% for beta chains.

Points on this clonotype: Its cognate antigen is unknown. This beta chain is off target for a library built for alpha chains, so its abundance means little.

Noted time point: sample taken at primary tumor resection. Untreated early-stage non-small cell lung cancer patients, over 55 in total, were the donors. Whole RNA was taken from tumor, nontumor lung or frozen PBMC; it was then sequenced unsorted. TCRdb reprocessed the 5' RACE reads via MiXCR and lists one record per CDR3 protein. This sample has about 13,000 distinct CDR3 sequences, with 5.6% found just once. The ends were cut back, 3 bases at V and 2 bases at J, with 7 bases in the middle. This CDR3 comprises 13 residues. Sequencing was performed on lung tumor tissue, taken at surgery. The rearrangement links TRBV12-3 or TRBV12-4 to TRBJ1-1; no reliable D call. This receptor was taken from a female donor with early-stage non-small cell lung cancer. The CDR3 here is CASSFLRNTEAFF. CDR3 DNA sequence: TGTGCCAGCAGTTTCCTGAGAAACACTGAAGCTTTCTTT.